The entry below describes one T cell receptor (beta chain). Its antigen is still unknown. No base-level quality is on record; no much larger clone is a single base apart. In the study, sorted CD4+ and CD8+ blood T cells from patients with severe aplastic anemia and from healthy subjects underwent deep sequencing of TCR repertoires. Ficoll-Paque density gradient centrifugation was used to isolate peripheral blood mononuclear cells. Before DNA extraction, CD4+ and CD8+ T cells were sorted by FACS or by magnetic beads. Genomic DNA was used as template for profiling of TCR beta VDJ combinations and CDR3 sequences. An Illumina HiSeq 2000 was used for TCR repertoire sequencing. The study's processing was this. Repertoire assessment relied on Simpson's diversity index, CDR3 size and DJ length profiles, and TRBV/TRBJ rearrangement plots. The immunodominant clone was defined as the most abundant DNA sequence in deep sequencing data. CDR3 amino acid sequences were screened for sharing across subjects and were compared with published repertoires and the VDJdb database. TCRdb handled the public reads itself, with Q25 trimming in fastp and clone calling in MiXCR, and kept productive beta chains. Entries are consolidated by CDR3 protein sequence, retaining the most common genes and DNA. V and J calls and clone size were set by TCRdb, not the authors. Within this sample are hundreds of thousands of distinct CDR3 sequences, with 65% to 80% of them counted one time only. The ten top clones hold less than 4% of the sample.

The sample belongs to a study of CD8+CD57+ T cells in acquired aplastic anemia (dated by TCRdb to 2017 to 2018). Describing the broader study: DNA extracted from sorted CD4+ and CD8+ cells had a mean of around 3 ug, with a range of 0.2 to 27.4 ug. An average of around 9.8 million reads for CD4+ cells and around 11 million reads for CD8+ cells was obtained from healthy donor samples. The paper's findings and limits, for the study overall: No significant difference in CD8+ Simpson's diversity was found between patients and healthy controls (P=0.060). Twenty-nine CD8+ CDR3 sequences were shared between patients and controls but appeared highly expressed in patients and within their immunodominant clones.

Sequenced sample: sorted CD4+, CD8+, or CD8+CD57+ T cells (not recorded which) from PBMCs. This receptor was identified in a human donor in good health, serving as a control.

The bases are TGTGCTAGTGGTTTGGAGCGATCGTACAATGAGCAGTTCTTC. Translation gives CASGLERSYNEQFF. This receptor chain uses TRBV12-5 and TRBJ2-1; the D segment cannot be called with confidence. CDR1 and CDR2 are read off the germline V gene as LGHNT and FRNRAP. V is clipped by 1 base and J by 4 bases, and the sequence between their germline boundaries is 8 bases long. The CDR3 contains 14 residues, cysteine and phenylalanine counted. Only CDR3 DNA remains: 42 bases, in frame from the first base.